One and the same sample provided the 9 T cell receptor beta chains below, sequenced in a study of shared clonotypes between healthy human individuals. Generated by immunoSEQ multiplex PCR, the TCRdb table keeps only in-frame clones and is missing some. The sample has a few million clones, around nine tenths seen once; the top ten hold around 0.14%. Input material: naive CD4+ T cells sorted from blood. Subset in this sample: CD45RA+ positively selected. The receptors stem from a young man in good health.

The chain is built from TRBV6-5 and TRBJ2-3; D is unresolved. Trimming cost V 5 bases and J 4 bases, with 4 bases left between them. There are 11 residues in the CDR3. The germline V gene has CDR1 MNHEY and CDR2 SVGAGI. The CDR3 DNA reads TGTGCCAGCAGTATGGCAGATACGCAGTATTTT. Translation: CASSMADTQYF.

The rearrangement links TRBV19 to TRBJ1-1; D gene ambiguous. The CDR3 is 13 amino acids. Germline loops: CDR1 LNHDA, CDR2 SQIVND (reference sequence). V was shortened by 5 bases and J by 1 base, with 8 bases between the two germline ends. The CDR3 loop reads CASSFSGNTEAFF. CDR3 DNA sequence: TGTGCCAGTAGTTTCAGCGGGAACACTGAAGCTTTCTTT.

The chain employs TRBV5-6 and TRBJ2-7, with unresolved D. The CDR3 covers 13 residues. Germline V gene lookup returns CDR1 SGHDT and CDR2 YYEEEE. Trimming left V 4 bases short and J 2 bases short, with 10 bases between. DNA of the CDR3: TGTGCCAGCAGCAATACCAATCCCTACGAGCAGTACTTC. Translation gives CASSNTNPYEQYF. Supplemented by reference TRBV5-6 and TRBJ2-7, the full variable domain reads DAGVTQSPTHLIKTRGQQVTLRCSPKSGHDTVSWYQQALGQGPQFIFQYYEEEERQRGNFPDRFSGHQFPNYSSELNVNALLLGDSALYLCASSNTNPYEQYFGPGTRLTVT.

Turning to this clone: Other nucleotide sequences in the sample specify the same CDR3. This rearrangement joins TRBV7-9 to TRBJ1-5, with 9 bases aligning to TRBD1. Germline V gives CDR1 SEHNR, CDR2 FQNEAQ (reference sequence). The CDR3 has 18 residues. The junction had 11 bases not matched to a gene; V was cut back by 1 base and J by 4 bases. The CDR3 nucleotides read TGTGCCAGCAGCTTAGGGGACAGGGATCCCTATAGTAATCAGCCCCAGCATTTT. It yields the protein CASSLGDRDPYSNQPQHF.

For this clone: Other DNA sequences within the sample encode an identical CDR3. This chain connects TRBV6-5 to TRBJ2-3, with D perhaps matching TRBD1 (5 bases). The CDR3 totals 15 residues. The V end lost 2 bases, the J end lost 0 bases, and 9 bases lay between the germline ends. The V gene's germline CDR1 is MNHEY and CDR2 SVGAGI. CDR3 loop: CASSYRDRSTDTQYF. The CDR3 DNA is TGTGCCAGCAGTTACAGAGACAGAAGCACAGATACGCAGTATTTT.

V usage is TRBV19 and J usage is TRBJ2-5; D is perhaps TRBD1 (6 bases). This CDR3 comprises 17 residues. Germline values: CDR1 LNHDA, CDR2 SQIVND (reference sequence). V gave up 0 bases and J gave up 5 bases, with 19 bases separating them. Here the CDR3 DNA reads TGTGCCAGTAGTATAGAGGGGTCAGGGGAGTCGCGGGAGACCCAGTACTTC. This gives the protein CASSIEGSGESRETQYF. The entire variable domain, with the rest obtained from reference TRBV19 and TRBJ2-5, is as follows: DGGITQSPKYLFRKEGQNVTLSCEQNLNHDAMYWYRQDPGQGLRLIYYSQIVNDFQKGDIAEGYSVSREKKESFPLTVTSAQKNPTAFYLCASSIEGSGESRETQYFGPGTRLLVL.

The chain joins TRBV25-1 to TRBJ2-2; perhaps TRBD1 as D (5 bases). CDR1 is MGHDK, CDR2 SYGVNS, per germline. This CDR3 region has 14 residues. Trimming removed 3 bases from V and 7 bases from J, with 12 bases in between. Written as DNA, the CDR3 is TGTGCCAGCAGTGACCGAAAGGGGATCGGGGAGCTGTTTTTT. Its translation: CASSDRKGIGELFF.

J is TRBJ2-7 and V is TRBV12-5; D is perhaps TRBD1 (5 bases). Trimming pared 1 base from V and 2 bases from J, leaving 9 bases between. CDR3 length: 14 amino acids. Germline values: CDR1 LGHNT, CDR2 FRNRAP. The CDR3 loop is CASGLGQPTYEQYF. The DNA for the CDR3 is TGTGCTAGTGGTTTGGGACAGCCGACCTACGAGCAGTACTTC.

V is TRBV19 and J is TRBJ1-2; TRBD1 is a possible D gene (5 bases). Between the trimmed V and J ends, which lost 7 bases and 4 bases, there was a span of 13 bases. CDR1 is LNHDA and CDR2 is SQIVND in the germline V gene (reference sequence). There are 13 residues in the CDR3. The CDR3 DNA is TGTGCCAGTATGGAGGGGTCGGCCTATGGCTACACCTTC. Protein sequence: CASMEGSAYGYTF.